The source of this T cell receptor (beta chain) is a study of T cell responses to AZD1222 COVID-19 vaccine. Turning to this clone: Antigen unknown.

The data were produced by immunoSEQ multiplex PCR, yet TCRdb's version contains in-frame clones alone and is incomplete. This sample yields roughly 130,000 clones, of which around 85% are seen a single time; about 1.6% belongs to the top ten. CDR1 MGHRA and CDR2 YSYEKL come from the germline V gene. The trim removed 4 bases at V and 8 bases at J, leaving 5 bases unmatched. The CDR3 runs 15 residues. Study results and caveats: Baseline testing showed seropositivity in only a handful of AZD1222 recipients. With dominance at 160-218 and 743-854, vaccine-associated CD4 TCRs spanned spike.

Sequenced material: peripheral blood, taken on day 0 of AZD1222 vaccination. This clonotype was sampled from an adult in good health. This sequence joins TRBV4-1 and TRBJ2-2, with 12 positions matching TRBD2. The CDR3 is CASSPLGLAGGELFF. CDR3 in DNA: TGCGCCAGCAGCCCCCTCGGACTAGCGGGGGGGGAGCTGTTTTTT.